A single sample is the source of the 17 T cell receptor beta chains below, sequenced in a study of blood T cells in healthy people across ages. A second PCR, run for roughly 7 to 11 cycles, used a sample-barcoded 5' primer plus a J-beta primer mix. TCRdb re-derived calls from the 5' RACE reads in MiXCR, one entry per CDR3 protein. The data hold 1.5 million to 2 million distinct CDR3 sequences, with around 42% observed a single time. The sequenced material came from blood. These receptor sequences come from a human donor in good health.

The rearrangement links TRBV7-8 to TRBJ2-1, with TRBD1 matching 9 bases. The J segment lost 9 bases and the V segment lost 5 bases, leaving 8 bases of the junction unmatched. There are 14 residues in the CDR3. Per germline, CDR1 SGHVS and CDR2 FQNEAQ. The CDR3 here is CASSLGQGSPEQFF. In DNA, the CDR3 is TGTGCCAGCAGCCTAGGACAGGGGAGTCCTGAGCAGTTCTTC. The whole variable domain, remainder taken from reference TRBV7-8 and TRBJ2-1, is GAGVSQSPRYKVAKRGQDVALRCDPISGHVSLFWYQQALGQGPEFLTYFQNEAQLDKSGLPSDRFFAERPEGSVSTLKIQRTQQEDSAVYLCASSLGQGSPEQFFGPGTRLTVL.

This clonotype was observed a handful of times. The V and J genes are TRBV7-2 and TRBJ2-3, with 8 bases lining up with TRBD1. Per the germline V gene, CDR1 is SGHTA and CDR2 is FQGNSA. There are 15 residues in the CDR3. Losses at the gene ends were 1 base for V and 4 bases for J; bases not matched to a gene: 4. The CDR3, as DNA: TGTGCCAGCAGCTTAGGACAGGGGTATTCAGATACGCAGTATTTT. Its protein product is CASSLGQGYSDTQYF.

This clonotype was observed a few times. This rearrangement joins TRBV7-9 to TRBJ2-7, with TRBD1 matching 10 bases. V lost 6 bases to trimming and J lost 3 bases; unmatched junction nucleotides: 17. This CDR3 has 18 residues. The germline CDR1 and CDR2 sequences are SEHNR and FQNEAQ (reference sequence). CDR3 coding DNA: TGTGCCAGCAGACACCGGGACAGGGGAGCTAACACGGACTACGAGCAGTACTTC. Its translation is CASRHRDRGANTDYEQYF.

This rearrangement joins TRBV20-1 to TRBJ2-4, with D maybe TRBD2 (5 bases). Trimming stripped 7 bases from V and 14 bases from J, with 12 bases between. The CDR3 runs to 9 residues. Germline V lookup: CDR1 DFQATT, CDR2 SNEGSKA (reference sequence). CDR3 coding DNA: TGCAGTGTAGTACCGGGGAAGTACTTC. Residues: CSVVPGKYF.

This clonotype was recorded a few times. DNA of the CDR3: TGCAGTGCTCCCGGGACTAGCGGGGAAGTCCAAGAGACCCAGTACTTC. Translation gives CSAPGTSGEVQETQYF. The chain uses TRBV20-1 and TRBJ2-5, with 13 nucleotides matching TRBD2. The ends lost 5 bases at V and 1 base at J; junction bases unmatched: 7. CDR3 length: 16 amino acids. The germline CDR1 and CDR2 sequences are DFQATT and SNEGSKA (reference sequence).

This clonotype appeared a few times. The chain carries TRBV27 and TRBJ1-3; D call uncertain. Germline V gene data show CDR1 as MNHEY and CDR2 as SMNVEV (reference sequence). This CDR3 contains 14 residues. Trimming stripped 4 bases from V and 2 bases from J, with 9 bases between. The CDR3 nucleotides read TGTGCCAGCAGTTCTGGAGGAGCTGGAAACACCATATATTTT. The encoded protein is CASSSGGAGNTIYF.

This clonotype was observed a handful of times. This chain connects TRBV7-2 to TRBJ2-3, with TRBD2 identical over 9 bases. V gave up 5 bases and J gave up 2 bases; unmatched junction bases: 8. Germline CDR1 SGHTA, CDR2 FQGNSA. The CDR3 covers 16 residues. In nucleotides, the CDR3 is TGTGCCAGCAGCCCCTTGACTAGCGGCCACACAGATACGCAGTATTTT. It is translated as CASSPLTSGHTDTQYF.

Remarks on this clonotype: One end of the junction is discordant with germline, which a read error may explain. The V call is TRBV5-1, the J call TRBJ1-2, with 8 positions matching TRBD1. The germline V gene encodes CDR1 SGHRS and CDR2 YFSETQ. The CDR3 contains 15 residues. The CDR3 nucleotides read TGTGCCAGCAGCTTAGGGCAGGGGGCCACCTATGGCTACACCTTC. Protein sequence: CASSLGQGATYGYTF.

This clonotype occurred a few times. The chain couples TRBV7-2 to TRBJ1-1; TRBD1 agrees at 9 bases. CDR1 is SGHTA and CDR2 is FQGNSA in the germline V gene. J lost 5 bases, V lost 5 bases, and 6 bases had no gene match. This CDR3 is built from 14 residues. The DNA for the CDR3 is TGTGCCAGCAGCGCCGGACAGGGGAGGACTGAAGCTTTCTTT. It translates to CASSAGQGRTEAFF.

This chain connects TRBV28 to TRBJ2-5; 12 bases align to TRBD2. Germline V gene sequence: CDR1 MDHEN, CDR2 SYDVKM. V lost 1 base and J lost 0; bases outside the gene matches: 6. The length of the CDR3 is 18 residues. The CDR3 region has the DNA TGTGCCAGCAGTTTATCTCTAAGGACTAGCGGGGACCAAGAGACCCAGTACTTC. Its protein is CASSLSLRTSGDQETQYF.

The chain uses TRBV9 and TRBJ2-7; 8 bases map to TRBD1. Germline V lookup: CDR1 SGDLS, CDR2 YYNGEE. The CDR3 consists of 16 residues. V gave up 4 bases and J gave up 7 bases; unmatched junction bases: 16. CDR3 DNA: TGTGCCAGCAGCTCGCGGCCGCAGGGGGCAACGGGGGAGCAGTACTTC. This encodes CASSSRPQGATGEQYF.

The chain recombines TRBV7-2 with TRBJ2-3; D is possibly TRBD2 (6 bases). In germline, CDR1 is SGHTA, CDR2 FQGNSA. V dropped 2 bases and J dropped 3 bases, with 12 bases sitting between them. The CDR3 is 15 amino acids. The CDR3 here is CASSLIRGGTDTQYF. CDR3 bases: TGTGCCAGCAGCTTAATTCGAGGAGGGACAGATACGCAGTATTTT. The full variable domain, completed using reference TRBV7-2 and TRBJ2-3, is GAGVSQSPSNKVTEKGKDVELRCDPISGHTALYWYRQSLGQGLEFLIYFQGNSAPDKSGLPSDRFSAERTGGSVSTLTIQRTQQEDSAVYLCASSLIRGGTDTQYFGPGTRLTVL.

V is TRBV7-9 and J is TRBJ2-7; maybe TRBD1 (6 bases). This CDR3 contains 14 residues. Trimming removed 5 bases from V and 2 bases from J, with 13 bases in between. CDR1 is SEHNR, CDR2 FQNEAQ, per germline (reference sequence). The CDR3: CASSTTQGTYEQYF. CDR3 in DNA: TGTGCCAGCAGCACAACACAGGGTACCTACGAGCAGTACTTC.

Worth noting for this clonotype: One end of the junction is discordant with germline, which a read error may explain. This rearrangement joins TRBV4-3 to TRBJ1-1, with D maybe TRBD1 (6 bases). Germline-derived CDR1 and CDR2 are LGHNA and YSLEER. The CDR3 sequence is 16 residues long. The CDR3 DNA follows: TGCGCCAGCAGCCATAGAAGAGGGGCGAGGGACACTGAAACTTTCTTT. Protein: CASSHRRGARDTETFF.

This chain connects TRBV27 to TRBJ2-7, with D hard to call. The CDR3 is 13 residues long. The germline V and J ends were trimmed by 9 bases and 2 bases, with 14 bases remaining between them. In germline, CDR1 is MNHEY, CDR2 SMNVEV (reference sequence). CDR3 DNA sequence: TGTGCCAGGGGGTTCGTAGGGACCTACGAGCAGTACTTC. Its protein product is CARGFVGTYEQYF.

This rearrangement joins TRBV6-5 to TRBJ1-6, with 9 nucleotides matching TRBD1. This CDR3 is built from 15 residues. Germline V gene sequence: CDR1 MNHEY, CDR2 SVGAGI. V trimming: 2 bases; J trimming: 10 bases; junction bases outside the gene matches: 6. As DNA, the CDR3 is TGTGCCAGCAGTTACCAGGACAGGGGAGGGTCACCCCTCCACTTT. Its translation: CASSYQDRGGSPLHF.

This clonotype was seen a handful of times. The chain couples TRBV6-1 to TRBJ2-5; perhaps TRBD1 as D (5 bases). The J call is doubtful: the DNA matches TRBJ2-7 better. The germline V gene has CDR1 MNHNS and CDR2 SASEGT. CDR3 length: 16 residues. The CDR3 loop reads CASTDLKGPFNYEQYF. DNA of the CDR3: TGTGCCAGCACCGATTTGAAGGGGCCCTTTAATTACGAGCAGTACTTC.